This TCR beta chain was sequenced for a study of early T cells in non-severe SARS-CoV-2 infection. Findings and caveats of the study: The matching step, a VDJdb search, favored anti-spike CD8 responses and missed private and CD4 specificities.

With V trimmed by 5 bases and J by 3 bases, 7 bases remained unmatched. Looked up from germline, CDR1 is SGHRS and CDR2 is YFSETQ. This CDR3 is built from 15 residues. Attached unique molecular identifiers marked individual cDNA molecules. One entry per CDR3 protein, called by TCRdb with MiXCR from the 5' RACE reads. The profile covers 52,000 or so distinct CDR3 sequences, with about 7.1% appearing a single time and roughly 5.6% taken by the ten largest. This clonotype came up many times. The antigen is undetermined. The starting material was whole blood, obtained at baseline. J is TRBJ2-2 and V is TRBV5-1; the match to TRBD2 covers 7 bases. This receptor was taken from an adult who was a healthcare worker with PCR-confirmed SARS-CoV-2 infection or an uninfected control (not recorded which). The DNA of the CDR3 is TGCGCCAGCAGTCGCGTGGCGGGGGACACCGGGGAGCTGTTTTTT. It codes for CASSRVAGDTGELFF. The full variable domain, with the rest looked up from reference TRBV5-1 and TRBJ2-2, is KAGVTQTPRYLIKTRGQQVTLSCSPISGHRSVSWYQQTPGQGLQFLFEYFSETQRNKGNFPGRFSGRQFSNSRSEMNVSTLELGDSALYLCASSRVAGDTGELFFGEGSRLTVL.